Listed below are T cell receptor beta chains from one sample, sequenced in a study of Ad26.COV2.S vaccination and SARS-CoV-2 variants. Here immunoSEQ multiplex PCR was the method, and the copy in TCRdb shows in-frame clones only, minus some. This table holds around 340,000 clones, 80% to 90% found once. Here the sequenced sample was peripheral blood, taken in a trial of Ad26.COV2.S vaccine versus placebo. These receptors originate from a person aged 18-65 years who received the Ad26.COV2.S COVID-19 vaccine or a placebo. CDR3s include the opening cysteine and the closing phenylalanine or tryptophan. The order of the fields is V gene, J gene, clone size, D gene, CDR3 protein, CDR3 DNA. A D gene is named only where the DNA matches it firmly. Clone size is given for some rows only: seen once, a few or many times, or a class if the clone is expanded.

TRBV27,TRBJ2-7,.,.,CASSLVSSGSGEQYF,TGTGCCAGCAGTTTAGTTTCTTCCGGGAGTGGCGAGCAGTACTTC
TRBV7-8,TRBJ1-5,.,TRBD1,CASSWGQGSRQPQHF,TGTGCCAGCAGCTGGGGACAGGGTAGTCGTCAGCCCCAGCATTTT
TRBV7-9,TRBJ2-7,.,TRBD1,CASSYLPGGPYEQYF,TGTGCCAGCAGCTATCTGCCAGGGGGCCCATACGAGCAGTACTTC
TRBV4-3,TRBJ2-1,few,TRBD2,CASSQVSGINNEQFF,TGCGCCAGCAGCCAAGTTAGCGGGATAAACAATGAGCAGTTCTTC
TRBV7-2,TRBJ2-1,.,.,CASSARPRGSYNEQFF,TGTGCCAGCAGCGCTCGGCCCCGTGGGTCCTACAATGAGCAGTTCTTC
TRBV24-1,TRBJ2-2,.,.,CATSESGPGELFF,TGTGCCACCAGTGAATCTGGGCCCGGGGAGCTGTTTTTT
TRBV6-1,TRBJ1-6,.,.,CASSEPGNSPLHF,TGTGCCAGCAGTGAGCCAGGGAATTCACCCCTCCACTTT
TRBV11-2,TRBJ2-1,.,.,CASSLGLGQGGYNEQFF,TGTGCCAGCAGCTTAGGCCTGGGCCAGGGGGGGTACAATGAGCAGTTCTTC
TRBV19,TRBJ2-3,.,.,CASSIRDGYTDTQYF,TGTGCCAGTAGTATTAGGGACGGCTACACAGATACGCAGTATTTT
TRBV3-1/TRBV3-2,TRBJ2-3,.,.,CASSPPRTVYTDTQYF,TGTGCCAGCAGCCCCCCTCGGACAGTCTACACAGATACGCAGTATTTT
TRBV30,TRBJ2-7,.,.,CAWNTDFLSYEQYF,TGTGCCTGGAATACGGACTTCTTGTCCTACGAGCAGTACTTC
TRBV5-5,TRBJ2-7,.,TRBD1,CASSLWTGQAYEQYF,TGTGCCAGCAGCTTATGGACAGGGCAAGCCTACGAGCAGTACTTC
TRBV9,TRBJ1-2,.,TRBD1,CASSDGTGIYGYTF,TGTGCCAGCAGTGATGGGACAGGGATATATGGCTACACCTTC
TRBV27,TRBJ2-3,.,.,CASSPGYSTDTQYF,TGTGCCAGCAGCCCAGGGTATAGCACAGATACGCAGTATTTT
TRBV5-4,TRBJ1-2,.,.,CASSTNQGSAGYGYTF,TGTGCCAGCAGCACCAATCAGGGGTCAGCCGGCTATGGCTACACCTTC
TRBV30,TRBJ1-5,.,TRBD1,CASTGGIGNQPQHF,TGTGCCTCTACAGGGGGCATCGGCAATCAGCCCCAGCATTTT
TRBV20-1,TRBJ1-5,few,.,CSASSREKYGNQPQHF,TGCAGTGCTAGTTCCAGGGAGAAGTATGGCAATCAGCCCCAGCATTTT
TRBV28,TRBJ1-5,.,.,CASSIPNYYSNQPQHF,TGTGCCAGCAGTATCCCCAATTATTATAGCAATCAGCCCCAGCATTTT
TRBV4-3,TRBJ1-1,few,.,CASSQDSLNTEAFF,TGCGCCAGCAGCCAAGATTCGTTGAACACTGAAGCTTTCTTT
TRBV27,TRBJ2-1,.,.,CASARGTSYNEQFF,TGTGCCAGCGCCCGGGGGACCTCCTACAATGAGCAGTTCTTC